Below, 17 T cell receptor beta chains from the same sample are listed, as sequenced in a study of T cells in localized non-small cell lung cancer (TCRdb year 2020). Libraries were prepared through the immunoSEQ multiplex PCR assay. The source is immuneACCESS, and TCRdb retained only in-frame sequences with V and J called. Part of the clones is not carried over; for the studies checked, unresolved V genes explain less than half of this, and the remainder is unexplained. The sample has just under 6,000 clones on record, 20% to 25% of them singletons. The ten biggest clones cover roughly 10% of the sample. The starting material was lung tumor tissue, obtained before any cancer treatment. The receptors shown here come from an older female donor with stage I lung adenocarcinoma.

This clone is judged medium-sized. The chain uses TRBV9 and TRBJ2-2; TRBD2 agrees at 7 bases. CDR3 size: 17 residues. V lost 5 bases, J lost 1 base, and 11 bases stayed unmatched. The germline V gene encodes CDR1 SGDLS and CDR2 YYNGEE. The CDR3 DNA sequence: TGTGCCAGCAGTCTGCCGAGGACGGGAGGGAACACCGGGGAGCTGTTTTTT. Translation: CASSLPRTGGNTGELFF.

This clone is labeled as medium-sized. This chain connects TRBV7-2 to TRBJ2-1; maybe TRBD2 (6 bases). CDR1 and CDR2 from the germline V gene are SGHTA and FQGNSA. CDR3 length: 13 amino acids. V was cut by 3 bases and J by 6 bases, with 9 bases left in between. CDR3 nucleotide sequence: TGTGCCAGCAGCTTTTATAGCGGCAATGAGCAGTTCTTC. This gives the protein CASSFYSGNEQFF.

This clone appeared a few times. The gene calls are TRBV11-3 and TRBJ2-1; 9 positions match TRBD2. The germline CDR1 and CDR2 sequences are SGHNT and YENEEA. The J segment lost 4 bases and the V segment lost 4 bases, leaving 8 bases of the junction unmatched. CDR3 length: 16 amino acids. The DNA for the CDR3 is TGTGCCAGCAGCTCCCCCGCCCTAGCGGGATACAATGAGCAGTTCTTC. As protein: CASSSPALAGYNEQFF.

In its sample, this clone was seen a few times. The gene calls are TRBV11-3 and TRBJ2-3, with 8 bases aligning to TRBD2. The ends lost 5 bases at V and 6 bases at J; junction bases unmatched: 7. The CDR3 extends over 14 amino acids. The germline gives CDR1 SGHNT, CDR2 YENEEA. CDR3 residues: CASSPGTSIDTQYF. As DNA, the CDR3 is TGTGCCAGCAGCCCCGGGACTAGTATCGATACGCAGTATTTT.

The chain couples TRBV19 to TRBJ2-7; TRBD2 might be the D (6 bases). From germline, CDR1 is LNHDA and CDR2 SQIVND (reference sequence). V dropped 4 bases and J dropped 7 bases, with 14 bases sitting between them. CDR3 length equals 13 residues. CDR3 sequence: CASSTQTSGEQYF. In DNA, the CDR3 is TGTGCCAGTAGTACCCAGACTAGTGGAGAGCAGTACTTC.

CDR3 loop: CASSRKPRFPHWGYEQYF. In nucleotides, the CDR3 is TGTGCCAGCAGCCGGAAGCCGAGGTTCCCCCATTGGGGCTACGAGCAGTACTTC. J is TRBJ2-7 and V is TRBV14, with D uncertain. Germline CDR1 is SGHDN and CDR2 is FVKESK. Trimming removed 4 bases from V and 3 bases from J, with 25 bases in between. The CDR3 is made up of 18 amino acids. The full variable domain, rest sourced from reference TRBV14 and TRBJ2-7, is EAGVTQFPSHSVIEKGQTVTLRCDPISGHDNLYWYRRVMGKEIKFLLHFVKESKQDESGMPNNRFLAERTGGTYSTLKVQPAELEDSGVYFCASSRKPRFPHWGYEQYFGPGTRLTVT.

There are a few counts of this clone. This chain links TRBV28 with TRBJ1-4, with a possible D match to TRBD1 (6 bases). The CDR3 has 17 amino acids. Trimming took off 4 bases at V and 10 bases at J, with 25 bases between the two ends. In germline, CDR1 is MDHEN, CDR2 SYDVKM. CDR3 protein: CASSSAAGGARGGKLFF. In nucleotides, the CDR3 is TGTGCCAGCAGTTCAGCCGCGGGAGGGGCTCGAGGGGGAAAACTGTTTTTT.

Only a few counts were recorded for this clone. This sequence joins TRBV28 and TRBJ2-7; D call uncertain. V lost 4 bases, J lost 1 base, and 8 bases lay in between. Germline CDR1 is MDHEN and CDR2 is SYDVKM. CDR3 size: 13 residues. Written as DNA, the CDR3 is TGTGCCAGCAGTTCTCTGCTTTCCTACGAGCAGTACTTC. It codes for CASSSLLSYEQYF.

The rearrangement uses TRBV6-8 and TRBJ2-5, with 7 bases lining up with TRBD2. After removal of 6 bases from V and 4 bases from J, the junction contained 8 bases not matched to a gene. Looked up from germline, CDR1 is MNHGY and CDR2 is SAAAGT. The CDR3 contains 14 residues. CDR3: CASRRGGDSETQYF. In nucleotides, the CDR3 is TGTGCCAGCAGACGGGGAGGGGACTCAGAGACCCAGTACTTC.

This chain links TRBV11-3 with TRBJ2-1, with D possibly matching TRBD2 (5 bases). Germline V gene lookup returns CDR1 SGHNT and CDR2 YENEEA. This CDR3 spans 16 amino acids. V was pared by 3 bases and J by 1 base, with 13 bases between. The chain's CDR3 is CASSFKSGLSYNEQFF. The CDR3 DNA reads as TGTGCCAGCAGCTTCAAATCGGGATTATCCTACAATGAGCAGTTCTTC. Full variable domain (outside the CDR3, taken from reference TRBV11-3 and TRBJ2-1): EAGVVQSPRYKIIEKKQPVAFWCNPISGHNTLYWYLQNLGQGPELLIRYENEEAVDDSQLPKDRFSAERLKGVDSTLKIQPAELGDSAVYLCASSFKSGLSYNEQFFGPGTRLTVL.

J is TRBJ2-3 and V is TRBV29-1; D unresolved. This CDR3 spans 14 amino acids. Trimming took 1 base from V and 5 from J, leaving 13 bases between them. Germline-derived CDR1 and CDR2 are SQVTM and ANQGSEA. In nucleotides, the CDR3 is TGCAGCGTTGAAGGCCGGAAGGTCGAAGATACGCAGTATTTT. It encodes CSVEGRKVEDTQYF.

The chain couples TRBV19 to TRBJ2-7; the D gene is possibly TRBD1 (6 bases). The CDR3 spans 13 residues. V lost 7 bases, J lost 1 base, and 11 bases lay in between. In germline, CDR1 is LNHDA, CDR2 SQIVND (reference sequence). CDR3 in DNA: TGTGCCAGTACCTTGACAGGATCCTACGAGCAGTACTTC. This encodes CASTLTGSYEQYF.

By share, this clone counts as large. The gene calls are TRBV28 and TRBJ1-4; a weak D match, TRBD1 (6 bases). This CDR3 spans 15 amino acids. The V gene's germline CDR1 is MDHEN and CDR2 SYDVKM. V dropped 5 bases and J dropped 5 bases, with 15 bases sitting between them. The CDR3 loop reads CASSSGQPGNEKLFF. CDR3 nucleotide sequence: TGTGCCAGCAGTAGTGGACAGCCGGGAAATGAAAAACTGTTTTTT.

This clone has only a few counts. The chain is built from TRBV10-2 and TRBJ2-7, with D maybe TRBD2 (6 bases). Trimming left V 8 bases short and J 1 base short, with 30 bases between. The CDR3 extends over 19 amino acids. The V gene's germline CDR1 is WSHSY and CDR2 SAAADI. CDR3 in amino acids: CASRSRRGTFIAHSYEQYF. The DNA of the CDR3 is TGCGCCAGCCGAAGCCGCCGGGGGACTTTTATAGCCCATTCCTACGAGCAGTACTTC.

The chain links TRBV6-8 to TRBJ2-7, with TRBD1 identical over 9 bases. V was clipped by 5 bases and J by 1 base; unmatched bases: 6. This CDR3 spans 15 amino acids. CDR1 and CDR2 (germline): MNHGY, SAAAGT. The CDR3 here is CASSKETGGSYEQYF. CDR3 nucleotide sequence: TGTGCCAGCAGTAAAGAGACAGGGGGGTCCTACGAGCAGTACTTC.

The V and J genes are TRBV30 and TRBJ2-3; 8 bases are a match to TRBD2. CDR1 and CDR2 from the germline V gene are GTSNPN and SVGIG (reference sequence). V dropped 2 bases and J dropped 2; count of bases not matched to a gene: 9. The CDR3 has 16 residues. The CDR3 sequence: CAWSKGVAGPTDTQYF. The CDR3 DNA reads TGTGCCTGGAGTAAGGGGGTAGCGGGGCCCACAGATACGCAGTATTTT.

V is TRBV6-8 and J is TRBJ2-5; D uncertain. Germline V gene sequence: CDR1 MNHGY, CDR2 SAAAGT. The CDR3 is made up of 12 amino acids. V lost 8 bases, J lost 5 bases, and 12 bases lay in between. The CDR3 DNA reads TGTGCCAGCCGCGAGAGCAGGGAGACCCAGTACTTC. Protein sequence: CASRESRETQYF.